The 15 T cell receptor beta chains presented below share a single source sample, sequenced in a study of regulatory T cells in long-lasting Graves disease. Time point specified: persistent/refractory GD, antithyroid drugs over 5 years with positive TRAb. PBMC-extracted RNA yielded the TCR library. Both iRepertoire HTBI primers and Arm-PCR of CDR3 regions were used to build the TCR beta libraries. TCRdb analysed the multiplex PCR reads with MiXCR anew, one entry per CDR3 protein. The sample records a few hundred thousand distinct CDR3 sequences, about 22% being singletons. The sequencing here drew on peripheral blood mononuclear cells (PBMCs), taken when the disease was refractory, from a patient treated with antithyroid drugs. The receptors shown here come from a female donor with Graves disease.

The sample holds many counts of this clonotype. The CDR3 sequence is CASSLGQDGYEQYF. CDR3 DNA: TGTGCCAGCAGCTTAGGACAGGACGGTTACGAGCAGTACTTC. The genes are TRBV28 and TRBJ2-7; TRBD1 matches 7 bases. The CDR3 consists of 14 residues. Unmatched junction bases numbered 9, after V lost 6 bases and J lost 4 bases. Germline CDR1 is MDHEN and CDR2 is SYDVKM.

This clonotype was seen at least ten times. The rearrangement joins TRBV3-1 to TRBJ1-1; D is unclear. V lost 5 bases and J lost 7, with 14 bases in between. Germline V gives CDR1 LGHDT, CDR2 YNNKEL (reference sequence). CDR3 length equals 13 residues. In DNA, the CDR3 is TGTGCCAGCAGCAAGGCAGGACGGGATGAAGCTTTCTTT. This translates into CASSKAGRDEAFF.

This clonotype was seen many times. The J gene is TRBJ2-7, the V gene TRBV5-1; D is perhaps TRBD1 (5 bases). V was cut by 1 base and J by 5 bases, with 13 bases left in between. In germline, CDR1 is SGHRS, CDR2 YFSETQ. This CDR3 spans 14 amino acids. CDR3 DNA sequence: TGCGCCAGCAGCTTGCCGCAGGGTCACGACGAGCAGTACTTC. Amino acid sequence: CASSLPQGHDEQYF.

Many counts were recorded for this clonotype. CDR3 DNA sequence: TGTGCCAGCAGTTTAGCGCTAGGATTGTATGGCTACACCTTC. Amino acid sequence: CASSLALGLYGYTF. The gene calls are TRBV12-3 or TRBV12-4 and TRBJ1-2, with unresolved D. V was cut by 0 bases and J by 5 bases, with 10 bases left in between. This CDR3 region has 14 residues.

With regard to this clonotype: This may come from a read error, since a much larger clone is one base off. The chain recombines TRBV6-1 with TRBJ2-2; a weak D match, TRBD2 (6 bases). The CDR3 runs 13 residues. CDR1 MNHNS and CDR2 SASEGT come from the germline V gene. CDR3 loop: CASRGLATGGLFF. The CDR3 bases are TGTGCCAGCAGAGGGCTTGCCACCGGGGGGCTGTTTTTT.

The sample holds a few counts of this clonotype. The chain links TRBV3-1 to TRBJ1-5; no firm D call. The CDR3 sequence is 15 residues long. V shed 0 bases and J shed 1 base, with 7 bases lying between them. Germline lookup yields CDR1 LGHDT and CDR2 YNNKEL (reference sequence). CDR3 sequence: CASSQDGKSNQPQHF. CDR3 sequence (DNA): TGTGCCAGCAGCCAAGACGGAAAAAGCAATCAGCCCCAGCATTTT.

This sequence joins TRBV19 and TRBJ2-2, with 7 bases aligning to TRBD1. The CDR3 loop spans 16 amino acids. The germline CDR1 and CDR2 sequences are LNHDA and SQIVND (reference sequence). V dropped 8 bases and J dropped 2; count of bases not matched to a gene: 11. The chain's CDR3 is CASGPVRDSNTGELFF. For the CDR3, the DNA is TGTGCCAGTGGACCCGTACGGGACAGTAACACCGGGGAGCTGTTTTTT.

The chain has TRBV6-1 and TRBJ1-5; D is possibly TRBD1 (5 bases). The CDR3 contains 14 residues. CDR1 and CDR2 from the germline V gene are MNHNS and SASEGT. V dropped 6 bases and J dropped 5 bases, with 14 bases sitting between them. CDR3 bases: TGTGCCAGCAGCCCGAGACAGATTTATCAGCCCCAGCATTTT. This codes for CASSPRQIYQPQHF.

The rearrangement uses TRBV5-1 and TRBJ1-1, with 7 bases fitting TRBD1. Per the germline V gene, CDR1 is SGHRS and CDR2 is YFSETQ. V was pared by 3 bases and J by 7 bases, with 6 bases of the junction left unmatched. This CDR3 has 13 residues. DNA for the CDR3: TGCGCCAGCAGCTCCCGGACAGGCTATGAAGCTTTCTTT. Translated: CASSSRTGYEAFF. The variable domain in full, with the rest retrieved from reference TRBV5-1 and TRBJ1-1, is KAGVTQTPRYLIKTRGQQVTLSCSPISGHRSVSWYQQTPGQGLQFLFEYFSETQRNKGNFPGRFSGRQFSNSRSEMNVSTLELGDSALYLCASSSRTGYEAFFGQGTRLTVV.

This chain uses TRBV5-1 with TRBJ2-1; D remains ambiguous. CDR1 and CDR2 from the germline V gene are SGHRS and YFSETQ. The CDR3 sequence is 14 residues long. V was shortened by 8 bases and J by 3 bases, with 15 bases between the two germline ends. CDR3 coding DNA: TGCGCCAGTCAGGTTAGTCAGAACTACAATGAGCAGTTCTTC. As protein: CASQVSQNYNEQFF.

This clonotype appeared a few times. The chain recombines TRBV12-3 or TRBV12-4 with TRBJ2-1; perhaps D is TRBD1 or TRBD2 (5 bases each). V shed 8 bases and J shed 5 bases, with 25 bases lying between them. This CDR3 comprises 17 residues. The CDR3 sequence is CASRPDLGTPGNNEQFF. In DNA, the CDR3 is TGTGCCAGCCGCCCAGACCTTGGGACCCCCGGGAACAATGAGCAGTTCTTC.

This rearrangement joins TRBV2 to TRBJ2-7; 7 bases are a match to TRBD1. The CDR3 covers 17 residues. Per the germline V gene, CDR1 is SNHLY and CDR2 is FYNNEI. Trimming removed 6 bases from V and 1 base from J; junction bases left unmatched: 15. The CDR3 is CASRLGQLLTSSYEQYF. CDR3 sequence (DNA): TGTGCCAGCAGATTGGGACAGCTCTTAACCTCATCCTACGAGCAGTACTTC.

This clonotype was counted only a few times. The J gene is TRBJ1-2, the V gene TRBV12-3 or TRBV12-4; D is possibly TRBD1 (5 bases). CDR3 size: 14 residues. V shed 8 bases and J shed 0 bases, with 13 bases lying between them. CDR3 in DNA: TGTGCCAGCGCCCAGACAGCTGCTAACTATGGCTACACCTTC. Translation gives CASAQTAANYGYTF.

This clonotype has more than one count but fewer than ten. The chain couples TRBV19 to TRBJ1-4; TRBD1 matches at 11 bases. Germline V gene data show CDR1 as LNHDA and CDR2 as SQIVND (reference sequence). Unmatched junction bases numbered 8, after V lost 7 bases and J lost 10 bases. The CDR3 runs to 14 residues. CDR3 loop: CASMGTGGVGKLFF. CDR3 in DNA: TGTGCCAGTATGGGGACAGGGGGAGTCGGAAAACTGTTTTTT.

This clonotype was picked up many times. This rearrangement joins TRBV12-3 or TRBV12-4 to TRBJ2-2; TRBD2 matches 11 bases. The CDR3 extends over 17 amino acids. Unmatched junction bases numbered 13, after V lost 6 bases and J lost 7 bases. CDR3 sequence: CASSPLRVAGGNGELFF. The CDR3 DNA sequence: TGTGCCAGCAGCCCTTTGAGGGTAGCGGGAGGGAACGGGGAGCTGTTTTTT.